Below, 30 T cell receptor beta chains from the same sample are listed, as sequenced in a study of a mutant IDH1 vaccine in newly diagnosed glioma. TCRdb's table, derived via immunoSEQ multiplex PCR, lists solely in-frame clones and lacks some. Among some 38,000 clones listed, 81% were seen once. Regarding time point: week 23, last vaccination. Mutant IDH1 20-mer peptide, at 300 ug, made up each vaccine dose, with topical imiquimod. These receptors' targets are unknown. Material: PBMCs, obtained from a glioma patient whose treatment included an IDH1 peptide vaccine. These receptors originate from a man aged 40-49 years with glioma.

CDR3 sequence: CASSQEPISNLYEQYF. CDR3 in DNA: TGCGCCAGCAGCCAAGAGCCAATCAGCAACCTTTACGAGCAGTACTTC. V and J are TRBV4-1 and TRBJ2-7; D is ambiguous. CDR3 length: 16 amino acids. From germline, CDR1 is MGHRA and CDR2 YSYEKL. Trimming shortened V by 0 bases and J by 4 bases, and 16 bases separated the two germline ends.

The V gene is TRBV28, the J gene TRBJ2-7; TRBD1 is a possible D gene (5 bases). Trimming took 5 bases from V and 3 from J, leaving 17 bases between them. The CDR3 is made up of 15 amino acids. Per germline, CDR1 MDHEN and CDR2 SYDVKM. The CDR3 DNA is TGTGCCAGCAGTCCTAATGGGGCAATGGTCTACGAGCAGTACTTC. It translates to CASSPNGAMVYEQYF.

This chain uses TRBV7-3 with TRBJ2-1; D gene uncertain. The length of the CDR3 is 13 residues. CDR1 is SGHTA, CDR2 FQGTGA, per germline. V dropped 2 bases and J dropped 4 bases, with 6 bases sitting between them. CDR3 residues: CASSLDGYNEQFF. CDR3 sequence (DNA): TGTGCCAGCAGCTTAGACGGGTACAATGAGCAGTTCTTC.

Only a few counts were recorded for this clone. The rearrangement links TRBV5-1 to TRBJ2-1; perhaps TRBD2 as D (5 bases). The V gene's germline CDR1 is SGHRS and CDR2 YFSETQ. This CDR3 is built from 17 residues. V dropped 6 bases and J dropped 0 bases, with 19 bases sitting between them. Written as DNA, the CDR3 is TGCGCCAGCAAGGAGGCGAGCAGAACATACTCCTACAATGAGCAGTTCTTC. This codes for CASKEASRTYSYNEQFF.

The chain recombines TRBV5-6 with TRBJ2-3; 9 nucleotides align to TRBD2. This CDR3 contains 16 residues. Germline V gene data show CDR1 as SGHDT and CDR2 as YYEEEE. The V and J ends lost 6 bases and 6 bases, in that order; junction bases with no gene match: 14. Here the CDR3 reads CASILAAGGVLDTQYF. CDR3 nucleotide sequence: TGTGCCAGCATCCTGGCGGCGGGAGGGGTTTTGGATACGCAGTATTTT.

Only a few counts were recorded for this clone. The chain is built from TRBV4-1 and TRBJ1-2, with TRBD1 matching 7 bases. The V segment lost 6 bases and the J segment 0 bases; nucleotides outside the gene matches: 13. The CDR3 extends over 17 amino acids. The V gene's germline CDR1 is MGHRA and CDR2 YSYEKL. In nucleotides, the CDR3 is TGCGCCAGCAGTCAACCGGGACAGCTTATAGCTAACTATGGCTACACCTTC. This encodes CASSQPGQLIANYGYTF.

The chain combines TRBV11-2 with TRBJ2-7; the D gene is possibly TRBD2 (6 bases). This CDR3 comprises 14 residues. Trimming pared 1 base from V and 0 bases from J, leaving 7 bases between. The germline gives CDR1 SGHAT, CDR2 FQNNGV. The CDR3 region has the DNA TGTGCCAGCAGCTTAGCGGAGGGCTCCTACGAGCAGTACTTC. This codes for CASSLAEGSYEQYF.

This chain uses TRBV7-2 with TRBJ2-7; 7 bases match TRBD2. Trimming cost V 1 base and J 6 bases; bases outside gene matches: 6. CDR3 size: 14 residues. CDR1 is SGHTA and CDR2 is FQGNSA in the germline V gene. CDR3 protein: CASSLDAGVAEQYF. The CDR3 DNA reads TGTGCCAGCAGCTTAGACGCGGGAGTGGCCGAGCAGTACTTC.

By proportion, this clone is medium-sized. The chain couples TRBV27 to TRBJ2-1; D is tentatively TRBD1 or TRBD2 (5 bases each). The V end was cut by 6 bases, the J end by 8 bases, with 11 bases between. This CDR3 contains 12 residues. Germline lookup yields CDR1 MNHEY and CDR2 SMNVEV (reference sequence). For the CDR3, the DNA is TGTGCCAGCAGCCCAGGGACCCATGAGCAGTTCTTC. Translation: CASSPGTHEQFF.

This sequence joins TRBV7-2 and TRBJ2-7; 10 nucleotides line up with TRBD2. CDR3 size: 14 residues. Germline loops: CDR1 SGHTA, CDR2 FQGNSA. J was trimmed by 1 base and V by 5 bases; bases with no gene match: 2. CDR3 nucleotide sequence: TGTGCCAGCAGCGGTAGCGGGGGGTCCTACGAGCAGTACTTC. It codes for CASSGSGGSYEQYF.

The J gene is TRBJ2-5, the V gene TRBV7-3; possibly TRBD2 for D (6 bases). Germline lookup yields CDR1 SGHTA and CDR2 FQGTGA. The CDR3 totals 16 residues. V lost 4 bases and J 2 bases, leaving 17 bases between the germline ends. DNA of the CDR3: TGTGCCAGCAGCTCCCTTCACCGGGGGAATCAAGAGACCCAGTACTTC. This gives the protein CASSSLHRGNQETQYF.

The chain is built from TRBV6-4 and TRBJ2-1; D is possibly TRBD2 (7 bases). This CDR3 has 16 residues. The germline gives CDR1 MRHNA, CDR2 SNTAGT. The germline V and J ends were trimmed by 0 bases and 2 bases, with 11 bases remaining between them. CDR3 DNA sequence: TGTGCCAGCAGTGACTCAGGGGGGGCGGCCTACAATGAGCAGTTCTTC. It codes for CASSDSGGAAYNEQFF.

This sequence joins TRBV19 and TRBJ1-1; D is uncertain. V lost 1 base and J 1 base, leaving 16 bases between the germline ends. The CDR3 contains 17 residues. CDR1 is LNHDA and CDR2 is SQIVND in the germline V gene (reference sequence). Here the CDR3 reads CASSIGVTGTQNTEAFF. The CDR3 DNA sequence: TGTGCCAGTAGTATAGGGGTTACCGGAACGCAGAACACTGAAGCTTTCTTT.

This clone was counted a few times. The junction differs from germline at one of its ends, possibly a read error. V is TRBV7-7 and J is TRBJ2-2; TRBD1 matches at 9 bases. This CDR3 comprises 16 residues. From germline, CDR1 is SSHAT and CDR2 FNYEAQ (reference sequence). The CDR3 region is CASSLTGGSNTGELFF. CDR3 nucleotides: TGTGCTAGCAGCCTTACAGGGGGCTCGAACACCGGGGAGCTGTTTTTT.

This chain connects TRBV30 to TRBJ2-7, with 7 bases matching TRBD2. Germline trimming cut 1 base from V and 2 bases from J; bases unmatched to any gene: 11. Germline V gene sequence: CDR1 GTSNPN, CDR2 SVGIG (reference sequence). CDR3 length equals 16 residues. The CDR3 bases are TGTGCCTGGAGTGCCCGCGAAGGCGGGAGCACCTACGAGCAGTACTTC. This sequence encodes CAWSAREGGSTYEQYF. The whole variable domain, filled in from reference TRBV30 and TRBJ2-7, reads SQTIHQWPATLVQPVGSPLSLECTVEGTSNPNLYWYRQAAGRGLQLLFYSVGIGQISSEVPQNLSASRPQDRQFILSSKKLLLSDSGFYLCAWSAREGGSTYEQYFGPGTRLTVT.

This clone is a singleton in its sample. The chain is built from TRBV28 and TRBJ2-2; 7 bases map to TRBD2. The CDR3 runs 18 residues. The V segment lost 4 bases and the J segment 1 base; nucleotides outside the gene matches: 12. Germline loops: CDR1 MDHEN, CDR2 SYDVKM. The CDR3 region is CASSYIPLGGGNTGELFF. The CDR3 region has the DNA TGTGCCAGCAGTTATATTCCGCTTGGCGGGGGGAACACCGGGGAGCTGTTTTTT.

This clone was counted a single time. The CDR3 bases are TGTGCCAGCAGCTTGGCGGCGGCAATCGCGGGGCAGTATTTT. Translating it yields CASSLAAAIAGQYF. This chain links TRBV5-6 with TRBJ2-3; possibly TRBD2 for D (5 bases). Trimming cost V 0 bases and J 11 bases, with 16 bases left between them. Germline loops: CDR1 SGHDT, CDR2 YYEEEE. There are 14 residues in the CDR3.

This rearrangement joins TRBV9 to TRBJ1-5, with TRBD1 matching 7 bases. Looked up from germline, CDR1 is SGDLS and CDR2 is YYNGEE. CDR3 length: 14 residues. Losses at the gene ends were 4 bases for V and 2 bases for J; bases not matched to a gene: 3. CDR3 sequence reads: CASSFTGGNQPQHF. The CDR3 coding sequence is TGTGCCAGCAGCTTCACAGGGGGCAATCAGCCCCAGCATTTT.

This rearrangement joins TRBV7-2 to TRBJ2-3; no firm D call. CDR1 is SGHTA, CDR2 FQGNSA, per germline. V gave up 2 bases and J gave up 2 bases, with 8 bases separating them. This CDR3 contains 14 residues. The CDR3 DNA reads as TGTGCCAGCAGCTTATCGTCCCACACAGATACGCAGTATTTT. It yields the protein CASSLSSHTDTQYF.

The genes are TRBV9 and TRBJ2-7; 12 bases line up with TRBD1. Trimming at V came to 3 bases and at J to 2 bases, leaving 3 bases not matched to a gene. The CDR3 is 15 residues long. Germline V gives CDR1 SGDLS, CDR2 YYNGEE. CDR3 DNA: TGTGCCAGCAGCGCGCGGGACAGGGGGCCCTACGAGCAGTACTTC. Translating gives CASSARDRGPYEQYF.

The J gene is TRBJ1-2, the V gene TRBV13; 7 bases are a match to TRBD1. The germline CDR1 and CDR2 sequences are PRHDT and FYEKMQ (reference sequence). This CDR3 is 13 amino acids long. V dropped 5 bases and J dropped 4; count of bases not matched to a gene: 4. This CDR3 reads CASSLTGVYGYTF. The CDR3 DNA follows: TGTGCCAGCAGCCTCACAGGGGTCTATGGCTACACCTTC.

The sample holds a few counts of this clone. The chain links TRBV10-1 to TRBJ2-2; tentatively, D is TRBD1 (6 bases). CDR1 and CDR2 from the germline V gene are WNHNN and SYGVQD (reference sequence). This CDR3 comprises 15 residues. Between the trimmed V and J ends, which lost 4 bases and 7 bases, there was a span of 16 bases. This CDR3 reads CASSADNRVHGELFF. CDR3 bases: TGCGCCAGCAGTGCCGACAACAGGGTCCACGGGGAGCTGTTTTTT.

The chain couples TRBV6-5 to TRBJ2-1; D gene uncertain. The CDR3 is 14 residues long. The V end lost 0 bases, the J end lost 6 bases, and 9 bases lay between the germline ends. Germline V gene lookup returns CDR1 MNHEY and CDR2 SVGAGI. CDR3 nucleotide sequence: TGTGCCAGCAGTTACTCTCCGATCCTCAATGAGCAGTTCTTC. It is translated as CASSYSPILNEQFF.

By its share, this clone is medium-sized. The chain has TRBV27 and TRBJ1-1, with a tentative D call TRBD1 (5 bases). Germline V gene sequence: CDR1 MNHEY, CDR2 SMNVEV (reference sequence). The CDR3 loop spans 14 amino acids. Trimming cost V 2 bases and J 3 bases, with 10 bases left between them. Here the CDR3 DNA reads TGTGCCAGCAGTTTAGGAGCGGGGGACACTGAAGCTTTCTTT. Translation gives CASSLGAGDTEAFF.

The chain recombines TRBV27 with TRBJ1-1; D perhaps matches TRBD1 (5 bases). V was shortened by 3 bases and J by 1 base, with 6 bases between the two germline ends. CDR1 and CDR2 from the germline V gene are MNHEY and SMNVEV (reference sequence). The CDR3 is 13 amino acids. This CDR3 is CASSFGQNTEAFF. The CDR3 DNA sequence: TGTGCCAGCAGTTTTGGACAGAACACTGAAGCTTTCTTT.

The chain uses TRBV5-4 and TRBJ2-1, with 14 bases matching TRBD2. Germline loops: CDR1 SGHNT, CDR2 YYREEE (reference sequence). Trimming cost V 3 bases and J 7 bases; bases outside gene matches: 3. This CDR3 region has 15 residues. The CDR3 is CASSWTSGGWNEQFF. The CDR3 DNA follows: TGTGCCAGCAGCTGGACTAGCGGGGGGTGGAATGAGCAGTTCTTC. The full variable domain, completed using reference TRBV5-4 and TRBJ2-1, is ETGVTQSPTHLIKTRGQQVTLRCSSQSGHNTVSWYQQALGQGPQFIFQYYREEENGRGNFPPRFSGLQFPNYSSELNVNALELDDSALYLCASSWTSGGWNEQFFGPGTRLTVL.

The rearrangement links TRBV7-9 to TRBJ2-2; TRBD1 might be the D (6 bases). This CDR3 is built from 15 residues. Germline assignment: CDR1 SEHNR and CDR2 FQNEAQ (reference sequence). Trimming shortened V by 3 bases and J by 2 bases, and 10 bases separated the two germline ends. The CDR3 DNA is TGTGCCAGCAGCTTCTGGACAGATAACACCGGGGAGCTGTTTTTT. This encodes CASSFWTDNTGELFF.

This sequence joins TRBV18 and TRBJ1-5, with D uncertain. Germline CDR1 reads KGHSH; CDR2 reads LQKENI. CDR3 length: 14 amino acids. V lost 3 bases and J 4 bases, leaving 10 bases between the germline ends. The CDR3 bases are TGTGCCAGCTCACCCGGTGGGTTGAATCAGCCCCAGCATTTT. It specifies CASSPGGLNQPQHF.

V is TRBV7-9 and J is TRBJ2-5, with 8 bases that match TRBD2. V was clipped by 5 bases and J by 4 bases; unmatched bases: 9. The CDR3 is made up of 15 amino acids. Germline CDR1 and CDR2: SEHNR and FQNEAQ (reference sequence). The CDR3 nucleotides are TGTGCCAGCAGCCCCGGCGCGGGGGGAGGAGAGACCCAGTACTTC. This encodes CASSPGAGGGETQYF.

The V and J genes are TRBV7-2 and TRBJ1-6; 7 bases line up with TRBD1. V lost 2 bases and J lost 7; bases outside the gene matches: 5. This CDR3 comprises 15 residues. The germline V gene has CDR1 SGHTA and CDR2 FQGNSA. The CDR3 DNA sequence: TGTGCCAGCAGCTTACGAGGGGGCGAAAATTCACCCCTCCACTTT. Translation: CASSLRGGENSPLHF. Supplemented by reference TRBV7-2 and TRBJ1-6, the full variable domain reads GAGVSQSPSNKVTEKGKDVELRCDPISGHTALYWYRQSLGQGLEFLIYFQGNSAPDKSGLPSDRFSAERTGGSVSTLTIQRTQQEDSAVYLCASSLRGGENSPLHFGNGTRLTVT.